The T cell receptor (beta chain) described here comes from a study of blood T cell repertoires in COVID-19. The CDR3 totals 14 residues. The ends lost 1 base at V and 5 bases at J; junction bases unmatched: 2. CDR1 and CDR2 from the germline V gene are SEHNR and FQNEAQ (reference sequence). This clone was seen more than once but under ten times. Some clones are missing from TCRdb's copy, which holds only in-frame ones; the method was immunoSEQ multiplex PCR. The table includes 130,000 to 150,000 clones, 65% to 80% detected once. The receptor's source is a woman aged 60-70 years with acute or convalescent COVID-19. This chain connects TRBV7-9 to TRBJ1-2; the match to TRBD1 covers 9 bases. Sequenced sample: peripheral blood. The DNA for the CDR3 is TGTGCCAGCAGCTTAGGACAGGGGGAGTATGGCTACACCTTC. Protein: CASSLGQGEYGYTF.